This TCR beta chain stems from a study of OX40 agonist ivuxolimab in advanced cancers. Study as a whole: Enrolled patients in dose escalation had cancers that were hepatocellular carcinoma, melanoma, renal cell or head and neck cancer. Having had anti-PD-1, anti-PD-L1 or anti-CTLA-4 therapy before was allowed, and about 40% had some.

The method was immunoSEQ multiplex PCR; TCRdb's version includes in-frame clones alone and lacks a portion of them. The repertoire includes about 58,000 clones, 81% of them detected once, and more than 0.65% sits in the top ten. Of note for this clone: What it binds is not known. The sample carries other DNA sequences with the same CDR3.

The CDR3 runs 18 residues. Per germline, CDR1 SGHNT and CDR2 YENEEA. Losses at the gene ends were 5 bases for V and 7 bases for J; bases not matched to a gene: 16. Study outcomes and limitations: Compared with CD4+, CD8+ T cells on average had more expanded clones.

The receptor comes from an adult with an advanced solid tumor such as melanoma, head and neck, liver or kidney cancer. The chain carries TRBV11-3 and TRBJ2-2; 10 bases map to TRBD2. The material sequenced was CD4+ or CD8+ T cells sorted from blood, taken in a trial of the OX40 agonist ivuxolimab. In DNA form, the CDR3 reads TGTGCCAGCAGCCGCCGTCCAGCGGGGGGGGCGGGGGGCGGGGAGCTGTTTTTT. Its protein product is CASSRRPAGGAGGGELFF.